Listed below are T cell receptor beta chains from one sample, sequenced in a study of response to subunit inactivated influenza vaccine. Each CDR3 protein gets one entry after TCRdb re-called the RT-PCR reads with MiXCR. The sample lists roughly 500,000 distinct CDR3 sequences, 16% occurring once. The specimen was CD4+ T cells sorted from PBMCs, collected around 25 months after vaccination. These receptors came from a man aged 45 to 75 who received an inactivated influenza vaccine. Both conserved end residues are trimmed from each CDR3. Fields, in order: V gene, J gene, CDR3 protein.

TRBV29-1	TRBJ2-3	SAVTSGGTDTQY
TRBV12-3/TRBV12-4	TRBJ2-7	ASSRDGLTYEQY
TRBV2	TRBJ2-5	ARGGETQY
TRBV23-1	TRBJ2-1	ASSEGPLGEQF
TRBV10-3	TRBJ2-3	AIRDAGTDTQY
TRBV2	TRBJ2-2	ARGAPGLNTGELF
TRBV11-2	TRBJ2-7	ASSWRGRRDSYEQY
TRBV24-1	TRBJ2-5	ATSDLGTGKETQY
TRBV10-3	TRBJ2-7	ATMGAGGYEQY
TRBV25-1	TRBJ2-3	ASNAWLTDTQY
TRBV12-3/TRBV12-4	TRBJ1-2	ASRTLRGGVYGYT
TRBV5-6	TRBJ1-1	ASTATGSMNTEAF
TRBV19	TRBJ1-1	ASSARDRIKAF
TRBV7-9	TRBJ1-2	ASSSPMGLLYGYT
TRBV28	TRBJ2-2	ASRLAGQTGELF
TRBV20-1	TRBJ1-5	SAGRDMFNQPQH
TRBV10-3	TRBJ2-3	ATRDTRTDTQY